The clone carrying this T cell receptor (beta chain) was observed a handful of times. The antigen is not known. The V gene end was trimmed by 6 bases and the J gene end by 4 bases; junction bases not matched to a gene: 4. Per germline, CDR1 SQVTM and CDR2 ANQGSEA. This CDR3 contains 13 residues. These data belong to a study of beta chain features in type 1 diabetes. The study, taken as a whole, reports: Insertion counts at VDJ junctions were lower in type 1 diabetes patients, who also showed more deletions there. Type 1 diabetes patients had moderately but significantly shorter TCRB CDR3s in all four CD4+ subsets.

Expressed TCRB transcripts were sequenced, since all the RNA that had been isolated was reverse transcribed. Generated by immunoSEQ multiplex PCR, the TCRdb table keeps only in-frame clones and is missing some. The sample carries some 250,000 clones, about 11% recorded once. The gene calls are TRBV29-1 and TRBJ1-5; 9 bases fit TRBD1. The source is a man aged 30 to 39 with type 1 diabetes. Sequenced: naive CD4+ T cells from blood. Here the CDR3 DNA reads TGCAGCGTGGGACAGGGACAGAATCAGCCCCAGCATTTT. Its protein product is CSVGQGQNQPQHF.